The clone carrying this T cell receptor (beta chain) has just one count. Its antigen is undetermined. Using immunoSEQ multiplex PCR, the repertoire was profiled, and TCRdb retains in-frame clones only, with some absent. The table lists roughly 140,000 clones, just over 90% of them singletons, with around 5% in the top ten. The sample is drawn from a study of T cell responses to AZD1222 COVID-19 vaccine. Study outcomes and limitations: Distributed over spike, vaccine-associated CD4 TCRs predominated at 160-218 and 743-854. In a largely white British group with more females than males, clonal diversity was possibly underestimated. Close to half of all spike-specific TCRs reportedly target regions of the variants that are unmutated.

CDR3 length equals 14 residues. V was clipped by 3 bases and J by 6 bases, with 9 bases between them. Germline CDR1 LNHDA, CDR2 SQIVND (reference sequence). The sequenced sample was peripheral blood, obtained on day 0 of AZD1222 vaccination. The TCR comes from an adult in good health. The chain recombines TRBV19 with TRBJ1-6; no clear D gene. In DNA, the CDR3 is TGTGCCAGTAGTATCATGGAGGCTAATTCACCCCTCCACTTT. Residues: CASSIMEANSPLHF.